A single sample gave rise to the 31 T cell receptor beta chains below, sequenced in a study of blood T cell repertoires in COVID-19. TCRdb keeps only in-frame clones here, not all; method: immunoSEQ multiplex PCR. The sample yields under 300,000 clones, roughly nine tenths seen once. Sequenced sample: PBMCs or T cells enriched from blood (not recorded which). Source of these receptors: a woman between 18 and 29 years old who had recovered from COVID-19.

The CDR3 DNA reads TGTGCCAGCAGCCAAGATCTCTATGGCTACACCTTC. Amino acids: CASSQDLYGYTF. This rearrangement joins TRBV3-1 (or the pseudogene TRBV3-2) to TRBJ1-2; D is undetermined. V was trimmed by 0 bases and J by 4 bases, leaving 3 bases between them. The CDR3 is made up of 12 amino acids. Germline V gene sequence: CDR1 LGHDT, CDR2 YNNKEL (reference sequence).

The V and J genes are TRBV10-3 and TRBJ2-7, with D maybe TRBD2 (6 bases). CDR3 size: 14 residues. Trimming removed 4 bases at V and 6 bases at J, with 16 bases between. Germline V gene sequence: CDR1 ENHRY, CDR2 SYGVKD. The CDR3 sequence is CAISAEGIPSEQYF. DNA of the CDR3: TGTGCCATCAGTGCGGAGGGAATCCCCAGCGAGCAGTACTTC.

Comment on this clone: In the same sample, other DNA sequences code for this CDR3. The chain combines TRBV20-1 with TRBJ2-1, with unresolved D. This CDR3 is 10 amino acids long. V was trimmed by 5 bases and J by 6 bases, leaving 5 bases between them. Per the germline V gene, CDR1 is DFQATT and CDR2 is SNEGSKA (reference sequence). The CDR3: CSALFNEQFF. In nucleotides, the CDR3 is TGCAGTGCTCTTTTCAATGAGCAGTTCTTC.

The chain recombines TRBV19 with TRBJ1-4; D remains ambiguous. V lost 5 bases and J lost 14, with 12 bases in between. The CDR3 has 11 amino acids. Germline V gene lookup returns CDR1 LNHDA and CDR2 SQIVND (reference sequence). The CDR3 nucleotides read TGTGCCAGTAGTTCACCTATGTCGCTGTTTTTT. Its translation: CASSSPMSLFF.

In its sample, this clone was seen once. The chain is built from TRBV3-1 (or the pseudogene TRBV3-2) and TRBJ2-7; 7 bases map to TRBD2. Germline trimming cut 4 bases from V and 5 bases from J; bases unmatched to any gene: 8. The CDR3 loop spans 14 amino acids. CDR1 LGHDT and CDR2 YNNKEL come from the germline V gene (reference sequence). The chain's CDR3 is CASSPLERGNEQYF. CDR3 DNA sequence: TGTGCCAGCAGCCCTTTAGAGCGGGGCAACGAGCAGTACTTC.

The chain recombines TRBV2 with TRBJ2-5; D is perhaps TRBD2 (6 bases). Per germline, CDR1 SNHLY and CDR2 FYNNEI. Deletions cut 11 bases from V and 2 bases from J, with 12 bases between. The CDR3 has 12 amino acids. DNA of the CDR3: TGTGCCGGGAGGACGGATCAAGAGACCCAGTACTTC. This codes for CAGRTDQETQYF.

V gene TRBV19 combines with J gene TRBJ2-1; D perhaps matches TRBD2 (6 bases). Trimming took off 3 bases at V and 0 bases at J, with 12 bases between the two ends. In germline, CDR1 is LNHDA, CDR2 SQIVND (reference sequence). The CDR3 covers 16 residues. CDR3 coding DNA: TGTGCCAGTAGTATCACCGGGACTCCCTCCTACAATGAGCAGTTCTTC. Protein sequence: CASSITGTPSYNEQFF.

The V and J genes are TRBV7-6 and TRBJ2-5, with TRBD2 identical over 13 bases. Germline CDR1 reads SGHVS; CDR2 reads FNYEAQ. The CDR3 runs 15 residues. Trimming removed 5 bases from V and 3 bases from J; junction bases left unmatched: 3. The CDR3 nucleotides read TGTGCCAGCAGCCGGACTAGCGGGGGTGAAGAGACCCAGTACTTC. Translated: CASSRTSGGEETQYF.

The chain couples TRBV3-1 (or the pseudogene TRBV3-2) to TRBJ1-2; maybe TRBD1 (6 bases). V was cut by 2 bases and J by 5 bases, with 18 bases left in between. Germline V gene data show CDR1 as LGHDT and CDR2 as YNNKEL (reference sequence). There are 16 residues in the CDR3. The DNA of the CDR3 is TGTGCCAGCAGCCAATGGGGGCAGAGACAGGTGTATGGCTACACCTTC. Residues: CASSQWGQRQVYGYTF.

The J gene is TRBJ1-6, the V gene TRBV9; 8 positions agree with TRBD1. Germline assignment: CDR1 SGDLS and CDR2 YYNGEE. The V segment lost 0 bases and the J segment 3 bases; nucleotides outside the gene matches: 2. The CDR3 consists of 16 residues. CDR3 protein: CASSVGTGGYNSPLHF. The DNA of the CDR3 is TGTGCCAGCAGCGTAGGCACAGGGGGCTATAATTCACCCCTCCACTTT.

The chain is built from TRBV2 and TRBJ1-6, with D possibly being TRBD1 (5 bases). V was trimmed by 5 bases and J by 7 bases, leaving 12 bases between them. From germline, CDR1 is SNHLY and CDR2 FYNNEI. The CDR3 has 14 amino acids. The CDR3: CASSSQGLNSPLHF. The CDR3 coding sequence is TGTGCCAGCAGTTCCCAGGGATTGAATTCACCCCTCCACTTT.

This clone has a handful of counts. This rearrangement joins TRBV5-1 to TRBJ1-6, with 12 bases matching TRBD1. Germline V lookup: CDR1 SGHRS, CDR2 YFSETQ. After removal of 3 bases from V and 1 base from J, the junction contained 2 bases not matched to a gene. CDR3 length: 17 amino acids. CDR3 nucleotide sequence: TGCGCCAGCAGCTCGGGACAGGGGGCATCCTATAATTCACCCCTCCACTTT. Translated, it gives CASSSGQGASYNSPLHF.

V usage is TRBV4-2 and J usage is TRBJ1-3, with TRBD1 matching 8 bases. Per the germline V gene, CDR1 is LGHNA and CDR2 is YNFKEQ. Trimming at V came to 2 bases and at J to 8 bases, leaving 23 bases not matched to a gene. This CDR3 has 20 amino acids. The CDR3 DNA is TGTGCCAGCAGCCAACGCGGAGGGGACAGGTCTTCCTCTGGAATCGACACCATATATTTT. Amino acid sequence: CASSQRGGDRSSSGIDTIYF.

This clone occurred once. V and J are TRBV5-8 and TRBJ1-5, with 7 bases fitting TRBD1. The CDR3 contains 15 residues. V shed 3 bases and J 2 bases; nucleotides not matched to a gene: 5. CDR1 is SGHTS, CDR2 YDEGEE, per germline. The CDR3 reads CASSWDGQGNQPQHF. CDR3 nucleotide sequence: TGTGCCAGCAGCTGGGACGGACAGGGCAATCAGCCCCAGCATTTT.

This chain uses TRBV4-2 with TRBJ1-1; no reliable D call. V was clipped by 1 base and J by 5 bases, with 8 bases between them. Germline loops: CDR1 LGHNA, CDR2 YNFKEQ. This CDR3 has 13 amino acids. The CDR3 DNA is TGTGCCAGCAGCCAAGTTGTTCTGACTGAAGCTTTCTTT. Amino acid sequence: CASSQVVLTEAFF.

The sample holds one count of this clone. V is TRBV19 and J is TRBJ2-3; 11 bases are a match to TRBD1. The CDR3 covers 16 residues. J gave up 5 bases and V 5 bases, and 9 bases lay outside the gene matches. CDR1 LNHDA and CDR2 SQIVND come from the germline V gene (reference sequence). CDR3: CASSPPRTGGRDTQYF. The CDR3 DNA is TGTGCCAGTAGTCCTCCAAGGACAGGGGGCAGAGATACGCAGTATTTT.

The J gene is TRBJ1-1, the V gene TRBV4-2; D may be TRBD1 (5 bases). V lost 0 bases and J lost 1, with 12 bases in between. The CDR3 is 16 amino acids. The germline CDR1 and CDR2 sequences are LGHNA and YNFKEQ. DNA of the CDR3: TGTGCCAGCAGCCAAGATCACCAGGGAGGGAACACTGAAGCTTTCTTT. It encodes CASSQDHQGGNTEAFF.

This chain joins TRBV9 and TRBJ1-2; no clear D. Trimming cost V 1 base and J 5 bases, with 9 bases left between them. The CDR3 sequence is 13 residues long. Looked up from germline, CDR1 is SGDLS and CDR2 is YYNGEE. CDR3 nucleotides: TGTGCCAGCAGCGTAAGCGAAGGTTATGGCTACACCTTC. This sequence encodes CASSVSEGYGYTF.

This clone has a single count. V gene TRBV9 combines with J gene TRBJ2-1; 10 bases are a match to TRBD2. Germline trimming cut 0 bases from V and 8 bases from J; bases unmatched to any gene: 8. Per germline, CDR1 SGDLS and CDR2 YYNGEE. This CDR3 has 16 residues. CDR3 bases: TGTGCCAGCAGCGTAGATCTAGCGGGGGAGGGGGATGAGCAGTTCTTC. Amino acid sequence: CASSVDLAGEGDEQFF.

The chain carries TRBV11-2 and TRBJ1-2, with 7 bases identical to TRBD1. The CDR3 has 14 amino acids. CDR1 is SGHAT, CDR2 FQNNGV, per germline. Trimming removed 5 bases from V and 5 bases from J; junction bases left unmatched: 8. In nucleotides, the CDR3 is TGTGCCAGCAGCACAGATATACAGGGGTATGGCTACACCTTC. Translation gives CASSTDIQGYGYTF.

The chain employs TRBV20-1 and TRBJ2-7; 8 positions agree with TRBD1. The V and J ends lost 3 bases and 3 bases, in that order; junction bases with no gene match: 7. The CDR3 spans 14 residues. Germline-derived CDR1 and CDR2 are DFQATT and SNEGSKA (reference sequence). The CDR3 protein is CSASGSGGIYEQYF. The DNA for the CDR3 is TGCAGTGCTAGTGGGTCAGGGGGCATCTACGAGCAGTACTTC.

The chain links TRBV6-6 to TRBJ2-1; 16 bases fit TRBD2. This CDR3 region has 17 residues. Germline V gives CDR1 MNHNY, CDR2 SVGAGI (reference sequence). V was clipped by 5 bases and J by 7 bases; unmatched bases: 8. CDR3 DNA sequence: TGTGCCAGCAGTCAGGGACTAGCGGGGGGGCCGACGAATGAGCAGTTCTTC. Translating it yields CASSQGLAGGPTNEQFF.

This chain uses TRBV14 with TRBJ1-4; tentative D call: TRBD1 (5 bases). The CDR3 totals 15 residues. Germline V gene sequence: CDR1 SGHDN, CDR2 FVKESK. Between the trimmed V and J ends, which lost 4 bases and 3 bases, there was a span of 12 bases. This chain's CDR3 is CASSPRSTANEKLFF. In nucleotides, the CDR3 is TGTGCCAGCAGCCCCCGTTCGACAGCTAATGAAAAACTGTTTTTT.

This clone was counted only a few times. V gene TRBV25-1 combines with J gene TRBJ1-1, with 8 bases lining up with TRBD1. This CDR3 region has 13 residues. Trimming at V came to 6 bases and at J to 5 bases, leaving 5 bases not matched to a gene. Germline CDR1 MGHDK, CDR2 SYGVNS. CDR3 residues: CASSGQGVTEAFF. The CDR3 bases are TGTGCCAGCAGCGGACAGGGAGTTACTGAAGCTTTCTTT. Full variable domain (outside the CDR3, taken from reference TRBV25-1 and TRBJ1-1): EADIYQTPRYLVIGTGKKITLECSQTMGHDKMYWYQQDPGMELHLIHYSYGVNSTEKGDLSSESTVSRIRTEHFPLTLESARPSHTSQYLCASSGQGVTEAFFGQGTRLTVV.

V is TRBV10-2 and J is TRBJ2-2; maybe TRBD1 (6 bases). Germline V CDR1 and CDR2: WSHSY, SAAADI. The CDR3 is made up of 16 amino acids. The V gene lost 7 bases and the J gene lost 4 bases, with 19 bases spanning the gap. CDR3 bases: TGCGCCAGCACCAACAGGGAGAGGGTGATCACCGGGGAGCTGTTTTTT. This sequence encodes CASTNRERVITGELFF.

The J gene is TRBJ1-2, the V gene TRBV6-5; no firm D call. CDR1 MNHEY and CDR2 SVGAGI come from the germline V gene. The CDR3 loop spans 14 amino acids. V lost 2 bases and J 0 bases, leaving 7 bases between the germline ends. CDR3 in amino acids: CASSYQAANYGYTF. The CDR3 DNA reads as TGTGCCAGCAGTTACCAAGCGGCTAACTATGGCTACACCTTC.

Only one count was recorded for this clone. CDR3 sequence: CASSLAGGAFQDQPQHF. CDR3 sequence (DNA): TGTGCCAGCAGCTTAGCAGGGGGCGCATTCCAAGACCAGCCCCAGCATTTT. The rearrangement links TRBV7-9 to TRBJ1-5; 7 bases align to TRBD1. Per the germline V gene, CDR1 is SEHNR and CDR2 is FQNEAQ (reference sequence). This CDR3 comprises 17 residues. The ends lost 0 bases at V and 7 bases at J; junction bases unmatched: 12.

The chain employs TRBV2 and TRBJ2-1; a possible D gene is TRBD2 (5 bases). This CDR3 is 12 amino acids long. V was cut by 7 bases and J by 12 bases, with 16 bases left in between. CDR1 is SNHLY, CDR2 FYNNEI, per germline. CDR3 amino acids: CASIGGSIRQFF. The CDR3 nucleotides read TGTGCCAGCATAGGAGGTAGCATTAGGCAGTTCTTC. The whole variable domain, remainder taken from reference TRBV2 and TRBJ2-1, is EPEVTQTPSHQVTQMGQEVILRCVPISNHLYFYWYRQILGQKVEFLVSFYNNEISEKSEIFDDQFSVERPDGSNFTLKIRSTKLEDSAMYFCASIGGSIRQFFGPGTRLTVL.

The V call is TRBV13, the J call TRBJ2-5, with D perhaps TRBD2 (5 bases). Germline CDR1 is PRHDT and CDR2 is FYEKMQ (reference sequence). There are 16 residues in the CDR3. Trimming shortened V by 4 bases and J by 4 bases, and 19 bases separated the two germline ends. CDR3 coding DNA: TGTGCCAGCAGCTACCCCAGGAGGACCGGTAGAGAGACCCAGTACTTC. It translates to CASSYPRRTGRETQYF. Together with reference TRBV13 and TRBJ2-5, the CDR3 gives the full variable domain: AAGVIQSPRHLIKEKRETATLKCYPIPRHDTVYWYQQGPGQDPQFLISFYEKMQSDKGSIPDRFSAQQFSDYHSELNMSSLELGDSALYFCASSYPRRTGRETQYFGPGTRLLVL.

This clone was counted between two and nine times. V is TRBV6-2 or TRBV6-3 and J is TRBJ2-1; no reliable D call. Per the germline V gene, CDR1 is MNHEY and CDR2 is SVGEGT. Trimming removed 6 bases at V and 6 bases at J, with 12 bases between. This CDR3 comprises 13 residues. The CDR3, as DNA: TGTGCCAGCAGCCCGAGGTGGGTCAATGAGCAGTTCTTC. Protein sequence: CASSPRWVNEQFF.

The rearrangement uses TRBV11-2 and TRBJ1-4; D is perhaps TRBD1 (5 bases). This CDR3 spans 15 amino acids. The V end lost 2 bases, the J end lost 6 bases, and 13 bases lay between the germline ends. Germline V gene lookup returns CDR1 SGHAT and CDR2 FQNNGV. In nucleotides, the CDR3 is TGTGCCAGCAGCTTAAGGGGTCAGGTGGATGAAAAACTGTTTTTT. Amino acids: CASSLRGQVDEKLFF.